Below are 23 T cell receptor beta chains sequenced from a single sample in a study of molecular identifiers for immune sequencing clone quantification. TCRdb called the PCR reads again in MiXCR, with one record for every CDR3 protein. The data contain 300,000 to 400,000 distinct CDR3 sequences, around a fifth of them singletons. The sample consisted of naive CD8+ T cells from blood, with Jurkat cell RNA spiked in. Indicated subset: FACS-sorted CD8+CD4-CCR7+CD45RA+ naive T cells. The receptor source for this set is a human donor in good health. Some libraries in this study had Jurkat cell RNA spiked in.

This clonotype was picked up many times. The chain combines TRBV2 with TRBJ1-5, with TRBD1 as a possible D gene (6 bases). Looked up from germline, CDR1 is SNHLY and CDR2 is FYNNEI. Trimming stripped 6 bases from V and 2 bases from J, with 20 bases between. This CDR3 has 17 residues. The CDR3 region is CASSHHKDRRGNQPQHF. CDR3 nucleotides: TGTGCCAGCAGCCACCATAAAGACAGGAGAGGCAATCAGCCCCAGCATTTT.

This chain joins TRBV30 and TRBJ1-4; the D gene is possibly TRBD1 (6 bases). This CDR3 contains 15 residues. Germline CDR1 and CDR2: GTSNPN and SVGIG (reference sequence). Trimming removed 4 bases from V and 6 bases from J, with 18 bases in between. CDR3 DNA sequence: TGTGCCTGGAAACAGGGTCGAGGGCCACATGAAAAACTGTTTTTT. As protein: CAWKQGRGPHEKLFF.

This clonotype was detected ten times or more. V is TRBV4-3 and J is TRBJ1-1, with 8 bases fitting TRBD1. The ends lost 2 bases at V and 5 bases at J; junction bases unmatched: 4. The CDR3 consists of 14 residues. Germline V gives CDR1 LGHNA, CDR2 YSLEER. CDR3 residues: CASSQTQGATEAFF. The DNA of the CDR3 is TGCGCCAGCAGCCAAACTCAGGGGGCGACTGAAGCTTTCTTT.

The chain joins TRBV4-3 to TRBJ1-1; TRBD1 matches 8 bases. Germline CDR1 LGHNA, CDR2 YSLEER. This CDR3 contains 16 residues. V gave up 2 bases and J gave up 4 bases; unmatched junction bases: 9. CDR3 bases: TGCGCCAGCAGCCAATCCGGGACAGGACATACCACTGAAGCTTTCTTT. It encodes CASSQSGTGHTTEAFF.

This clonotype has a count of ten or more. The chain recombines TRBV7-9 with TRBJ2-4; TRBD1 matches 7 bases. Trimming took 8 bases from V and 8 from J; bases not matched to a gene: 12. There are 14 residues in the CDR3. Germline CDR1 reads SEHNR; CDR2 reads FQNEAQ (reference sequence). This chain's CDR3 is CASRDTGDVDIQYF. The CDR3 DNA reads TGTGCCAGCCGAGATACAGGGGATGTGGACATTCAGTACTTC.

This clonotype was recorded many times. The V gene is TRBV4-2, the J gene TRBJ2-3; 7 bases agree with TRBD2. The CDR3 loop spans 16 amino acids. J gave up 0 bases and V 4 bases, and 7 bases lay outside the gene matches. Germline lookup yields CDR1 LGHNA and CDR2 YNFKEQ. CDR3 bases: TGTGCCAGCAGCCTACTAGGTAGCGGGAGCACAGATACGCAGTATTTT. This encodes CASSLLGSGSTDTQYF.

As for this clonotype: A clone one base away is much larger, so this may be a read error. This chain connects TRBV7-2 to TRBJ2-7; 10 bases map to TRBD2. Germline CDR1 and CDR2: SGHTA and FQGNSA. There are 15 residues in the CDR3. V was pared by 5 bases and J by 5 bases, with 9 bases of the junction left unmatched. This CDR3 is CASSLDLAGVHEQYF. Here the CDR3 DNA reads TGTGCCAGCAGCCTAGATCTAGCGGGAGTCCACGAGCAGTACTTC.

Of note for this clonotype: Since a much larger clone is just one base distant, this may be a read error. The CDR3 carries no conserved terminal phenylalanine or tryptophan, so it likely arises from a read error. The rearrangement links TRBV7-6 to TRBJ2-3, with TRBD1 matching 7 bases. With V trimmed by 5 bases and J by 5 bases, 4 bases remained unmatched. The CDR3 covers 13 residues. CDR1 and CDR2 from the germline V gene are SGHVS and FNYEAQ. The CDR3 reads CASSLQGIDTQYV. The CDR3, as DNA: TGTGCCAGCAGCCTACAGGGGATAGATACGCAGTATGTT.

There are a few counts of this clonotype. The CDR3 protein is CASSYSGTSGGTYEQYF. In DNA, the CDR3 is TGTGCCAGCAGTTACTCAGGGACTAGCGGGGGGACCTACGAGCAGTACTTC. V gene TRBV6-2 or TRBV6-3 combines with J gene TRBJ2-7; 15 bases align to TRBD2. CDR1 and CDR2 (germline): MNHEY, SVGEGT. The V segment lost 0 bases and the J segment 2 bases; nucleotides outside the gene matches: 2. This CDR3 is 17 amino acids long.

This clonotype has ten or more counts. The CDR3 coding sequence is TGCGCCAGCAGCCAAGAGGTAGCGGGGTCTTACGAGCAGTACTTC. Encoded protein: CASSQEVAGSYEQYF. The rearrangement links TRBV4-3 to TRBJ2-7, with 8 bases lining up with TRBD2. V trimming: 0 bases; J trimming: 4 bases; junction bases outside the gene matches: 5. Per germline, CDR1 LGHNA and CDR2 YSLEER. The CDR3 extends over 15 amino acids.

This clonotype was counted only a few times. The gene calls are TRBV4-1 and TRBJ2-3; 8 bases match TRBD1. Per the germline V gene, CDR1 is MGHRA and CDR2 is YSYEKL. With V trimmed by 0 bases and J by 4 bases, 15 bases remained unmatched. This CDR3 comprises 19 residues. The CDR3 spells CASSQDSVIGQGRADTQYF. Here the CDR3 DNA reads TGCGCCAGCAGCCAAGATAGTGTTATTGGACAGGGAAGGGCAGATACGCAGTATTTT.

With respect to this clonotype: Possible read error: a much larger clone is one base away. This CDR3 is missing its conserved last phenylalanine or tryptophan, likely due to a read error. The chain employs TRBV7-6 and TRBJ2-7, with D possibly being TRBD2 (5 bases). The germline V and J ends were trimmed by 6 bases and 2 bases, with 17 bases remaining between them. Germline values: CDR1 SGHVS, CDR2 FNYEAQ. The length of the CDR3 is 15 residues. The CDR3 loop reads CASRSMPGSAYEQYL. The CDR3 nucleotides read TGTGCCAGCAGATCAATGCCGGGGTCGGCCTACGAGCAGTACCTC.

Details on this clonotype: This may arise from a read error, as a much more abundant clone is one base away. The rearrangement links TRBV27 to TRBJ2-3, with TRBD1 identical over 9 bases. The CDR3 is 16 residues long. Germline CDR1 is MNHEY and CDR2 is SMNVEV (reference sequence). The V gene end was trimmed by 6 bases and the J gene end by 7 bases; junction bases not matched to a gene: 14. Here the CDR3 reads CASRPTGGPFTNTQYF. CDR3 nucleotide sequence: TGTGCCAGCAGACCCACAGGGGGCCCTTTTACAAATACGCAGTATTTT.

This clonotype has just a few counts. J is TRBJ1-2 and V is TRBV12-3 or TRBV12-4, with 8 bases aligning to TRBD1. V lost 3 bases and J lost 8; bases outside the gene matches: 8. The CDR3 is made up of 14 amino acids. Here the CDR3 DNA reads TGTGCCAGCAGTTTCTGGCAGGGGGCGCCCGGCTACACCTTC. Encoded protein: CASSFWQGAPGYTF.

This clonotype was observed many times. The V gene is TRBV20-1, the J gene TRBJ2-7; D uncertain. The germline V gene encodes CDR1 DFQATT and CDR2 SNEGSKA (reference sequence). The ends were cut back, 5 bases at V and 1 base at J, with 24 bases in the middle. This CDR3 region has 17 residues. The CDR3 DNA reads TGCAGTGCTGCCGGTCACTTCGTGTCCCGAGATTCCTACGAGCAGTACTTC. Translation: CSAAGHFVSRDSYEQYF.

This clonotype was seen at least ten times. The chain joins TRBV12-3 or TRBV12-4 to TRBJ2-1; D ambiguous. This CDR3 comprises 13 residues. V was clipped by 4 bases and J by 8 bases, with 12 bases between them. CDR3 region: CASSSLIWDEQFF. The DNA for the CDR3 is TGTGCCAGCAGTTCGTTGATTTGGGATGAGCAGTTCTTC.

This clonotype came up many times. This chain links TRBV4-3 with TRBJ2-1, with TRBD2 as a possible D gene (5 bases). V lost 1 base and J 7 bases, leaving 8 bases between the germline ends. The germline V gene encodes CDR1 LGHNA and CDR2 YSLEER. This CDR3 has 13 residues. CDR3 in DNA: TGCGCCAGCAGCCAAGCGGAGGCTAATGAGCAGTTCTTC. It specifies CASSQAEANEQFF.

This clonotype was detected only once. Possible read error: a much larger clone is one base away. This chain joins TRBV7-9 and TRBJ1-1, with 7 bases that match TRBD1. CDR3 size: 15 residues. With V trimmed by 2 bases and J by 6 bases, 9 bases remained unmatched. The germline gives CDR1 SEHNR, CDR2 FQNEAQ (reference sequence). Here the CDR3 DNA reads TGTGCCAGCAGCTTAATTAAACAGGGGAATGCTGAAGCTTTCTTT. Translation: CASSLIKQGNAEAFF.

The CDR3 protein is CASSQDRGAGDSYEQYF. The DNA of the CDR3 is TGCGCCAGCAGCCAAGATAGGGGGGCAGGGGACTCCTACGAGCAGTACTTC. The J gene is TRBJ2-7, the V gene TRBV4-1, with D perhaps assigned TRBD1 or TRBD2 (6 bases each). Germline CDR1 is MGHRA and CDR2 is YSYEKL. Trimming left V 0 bases short and J 0 bases short, with 15 bases between. CDR3 length: 17 amino acids.

Comments on this clonotype: A read error may produce the germline difference seen at one junction end. The chain is built from TRBV4-1 and TRBJ2-7; D may be TRBD1 or TRBD2 (5 bases each). The CDR3 is 14 residues long. Germline values: CDR1 MGHRA, CDR2 YSYEKL. The CDR3, as DNA: TGCGCCGGCAGCCCCGGGACCGCGCACTACGAGCAGTACTTC. It encodes CAGSPGTAHYEQYF.

V is TRBV27 and J is TRBJ2-3, with a tentative D call TRBD2 (5 bases). This CDR3 contains 17 residues. Germline V gene lookup returns CDR1 MNHEY and CDR2 SMNVEV (reference sequence). V lost 7 bases and J 3 bases, leaving 23 bases between the germline ends. CDR3 protein: CASTQIASLGITDTQYF. DNA of the CDR3: TGTGCCAGCACTCAAATCGCCTCCCTCGGGATTACAGATACGCAGTATTTT.

This clonotype was seen many times. Sequence at one end of the junction differs from germline and may be a read error. The rearrangement links TRBV12-3 or TRBV12-4 to TRBJ2-4; D possibly corresponds to TRBD2 (6 bases). The CDR3 extends over 12 amino acids. This CDR3 is CASGTNTGTLVF. CDR3 sequence (DNA): TGTGCCAGCGGAACTAACACCGGGACTCTCGTCTTC.

This chain connects TRBV7-3 to TRBJ2-3; the D is unclear. V lost 1 base, J lost 5 bases, and 7 bases lay in between. In germline, CDR1 is SGHTA, CDR2 FQGTGA. This CDR3 is 13 amino acids long. The CDR3 DNA sequence: TGTGCCAGCAGCTTAAAAGCGTTAGATACGCAGTATTTT. Protein product: CASSLKALDTQYF.